These T cell receptor beta chains were read from a single sample in a study of prognosis after radiotherapy for stage I lung cancer. Each CDR3 protein is one row after TCRdb ran MiXCR on the multiplex PCR reads. The sample has 51,000 or so distinct CDR3 sequences, less than 35% seen once. Sequenced material: PBMCs, taken before or after stereotactic body radiation therapy (not recorded which). Receptors were obtained from a donor older than 45 with non-small cell lung cancer. Both conserved end residues are part of each CDR3. Fields, in order: clone size, J gene, D gene, V gene, CDR3 protein, CDR3 DNA. D genes are given only for firm matches. Size tells how often a clone was seen (once, few, many) or the class of an expanded clone, and some rows leave it out.

many,TRBJ2-1,.,TRBV6-2/TRBV6-3,CASSRLDEQFF,TGTGCCAGCAGCCGACTGGACGAGCAGTTCTTC
many,TRBJ1-3,.,TRBV2,CASSAPTRGTIYF,TGTGCCAGCAGCGCCCCCACCCGGGGCACCATATATTTT
many,TRBJ2-3,.,TRBV19,CATSRGDSFTDTQYF,TGTGCCACCTCAAGGGGGGACAGCTTTACAGATACGCAGTATTTT
many,TRBJ2-5,.,TRBV30,CAWSTGTETQYF,TGTGCCTGGAGTACAGGGACAGAGACCCAGTACTTC
many,TRBJ1-4,.,TRBV7-9,CASSSDTFGAKEKLFF,TGTGCCAGCAGCAGTGACACGTTCGGCGCTAAAGAAAAACTGTTTTTT
few,TRBJ2-5,TRBD1,TRBV29-1,CSVARDRVQETQYF,TGCAGCGTCGCTCGGGACAGGGTCCAAGAGACCCAGTACTTC
few,TRBJ2-2,TRBD1,TRBV5-5,CASSIPPGQAMNTGELFF,TGTGCCAGCAGCATCCCGCCGGGACAGGCGATGAACACCGGGGAGCTGTTTTTT
many,TRBJ2-7,.,TRBV30,CAWSWDGSYEQYF,TGTGCCTGGAGCTGGGACGGAAGCTACGAGCAGTACTTC
many,TRBJ2-1,.,TRBV6-1,CASSQRKSEQFF,TGTGCCAGCAGCCAAAGAAAGAGTGAGCAGTTCTTC
many,TRBJ2-5,TRBD1,TRBV5-1,CASSRGDREKETQYF,TGCGCCAGCAGCCGAGGGGACAGGGAGAAGGAGACCCAGTACTTC
many,TRBJ2-7,TRBD2,TRBV6-1,CASSPGGRDEQYF,TGTGCCAGCAGCCCGGGGGGTCGGGACGAGCAGTACTTC
.,TRBJ2-5,TRBD2,TRBV7-2,CASNSTGGSSTQYF,TGTGCCAGCAACTCAACGGGAGGGTCGTCCACCCAGTACTTC
once,TRBJ1-6,.,TRBV19,CASSTGELYNSPLHF,TGTGCCAGTAGTACGGGAGAGTTGTATAATTCACCCCTCCACTTT
many,TRBJ2-1,.,TRBV19,CASRGGWPYNEQFF,TGTGCCAGCCGGGGCGGCTGGCCGTACAATGAGCAGTTCTTC
many,TRBJ2-3,.,TRBV5-1,CASSLEARSTDTQYF,TGCGCCAGCAGCTTGGAGGCCAGAAGCACAGATACGCAGTATTTT
many,TRBJ2-2,.,TRBV5-1,CASSLQGAGELFF,TGCGCCAGCAGCTTGCAGGGAGCCGGGGAGCTGTTTTTT
.,TRBJ2-1,TRBD2,TRBV7-2,CSSSFKTSGGVEQFF,TGTTCCAGCAGCTTCAAGACTAGCGGGGGAGTGGAGCAGTTCTTC
.,TRBJ1-5,.,TRBV20-1,CSAGGGQGLNQPQHF,TGCAGTGCTGGGGGGGGGCAGGGCTTAAATCAGCCCCAGCATTTT